This TCR beta chain was documented in a study of cytomegalovirus exposure and HLA in healthy donors. The PCR employed 60 Vbeta primers together with 13 Jbeta primers. Generated by immunoSEQ multiplex PCR, the TCRdb table keeps only in-frame clones and is missing some. This sample carries approximately 100,000 clones, about three quarters of them seen once, and the ten largest clones take 5.2%. Study-wide findings and caveats: Researchers had no immune exposure information except CMV serostatus available. Most sequenced TCRs were rare (though some public TCRs occurred in many donors). Sequencing depth roughly uniform across donors was assumed in presence/absence analyses. Reportedly, TCR beta sequences accurately predicted HLA-A and HLA-B alleles in most subjects.

V lost 4 bases, J lost 0 bases, and 14 bases stayed unmatched. The length of the CDR3 is 19 residues. Germline CDR1 SGDLS, CDR2 YYNGEE. This clone is a singleton in its sample. Its cognate antigen is unknown. Specimen: PBMCs. The chain combines TRBV9 with TRBJ2-1; 9 nucleotides agree with TRBD2. This TCR came from a female donor in good health and CMV-seropositive. The CDR3 protein is CASSPRSAGGRSSYNEQFF. CDR3 in DNA: TGTGCCAGCAGCCCTCGGTCAGCGGGGGGCCGGAGCTCCTACAATGAGCAGTTCTTC.